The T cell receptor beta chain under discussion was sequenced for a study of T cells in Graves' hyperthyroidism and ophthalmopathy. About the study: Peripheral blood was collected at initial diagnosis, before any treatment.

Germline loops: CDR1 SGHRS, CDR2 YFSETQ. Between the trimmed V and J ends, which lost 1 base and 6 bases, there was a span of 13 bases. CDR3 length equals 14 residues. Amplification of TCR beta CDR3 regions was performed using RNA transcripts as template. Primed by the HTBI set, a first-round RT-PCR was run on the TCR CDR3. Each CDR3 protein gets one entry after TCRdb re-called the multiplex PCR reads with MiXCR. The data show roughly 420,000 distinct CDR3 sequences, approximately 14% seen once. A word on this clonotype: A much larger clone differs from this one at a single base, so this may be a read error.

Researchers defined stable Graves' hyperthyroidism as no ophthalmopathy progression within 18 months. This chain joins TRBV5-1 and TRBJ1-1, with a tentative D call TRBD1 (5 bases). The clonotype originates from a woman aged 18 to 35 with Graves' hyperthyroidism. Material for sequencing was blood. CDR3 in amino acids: CASSLTTGEAEAFF. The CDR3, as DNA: TGCGCCAGCAGCTTGACGACGGGGGAAGCTGAAGCTTTCTTT.